Each of the 11 T cell receptor beta chains below was sequenced from the same sample in a study of blood T cell repertoires in COVID-19. Profiled with immunoSEQ multiplex PCR; TCRdb holds only in-frame clones, not every one. This sample has approximately 210,000 clones, with almost 85% found just once. Sequenced input: peripheral blood. Receptors originate from a woman aged 70-85 years with active or convalescent COVID-19.

The J gene is TRBJ2-3, the V gene TRBV5-4, with D uncertain. The CDR3 consists of 14 residues. CDR1 is SGHNT and CDR2 is YYREEE in the germline V gene (reference sequence). Trimming left V 7 bases short and J 0 bases short, with 12 bases between. The CDR3 here is CASQTDSSTDTQYF. In nucleotides, the CDR3 is TGTGCCAGCCAGACTGATTCTAGCACAGATACGCAGTATTTT.

The chain joins TRBV7-9 to TRBJ1-5; unclear D gene. The V gene's germline CDR1 is SEHNR and CDR2 FQNEAQ (reference sequence). V lost 2 bases to trimming and J lost 6 bases, with 5 bases between them. The CDR3 sequence is 12 residues long. The CDR3 bases are TGTGCCAGCAGCTTATTTAGTCAGCCCCAGCATTTT. Translation gives CASSLFSQPQHF.

The chain is built from TRBV13 and TRBJ1-4; 7 bases map to TRBD1. Looked up from germline, CDR1 is PRHDT and CDR2 is FYEKMQ (reference sequence). J lost 0 bases, V lost 6 bases, and 7 bases had no gene match. CDR3 size: 16 residues. CDR3 nucleotide sequence: TGTGCCAGCAGTCTCCGGGACAGTGCAACTAATGAAAAACTGTTTTTT. Translation gives CASSLRDSATNEKLFF.

This rearrangement joins TRBV9 to TRBJ1-2, with D uncertain. Germline loops: CDR1 SGDLS, CDR2 YYNGEE. Trimming removed 1 base from V and 5 bases from J, with 6 bases in between. This CDR3 has 12 residues. CDR3 residues: CASSVSFYGYTF. CDR3 nucleotide sequence: TGTGCCAGCAGCGTATCTTTTTATGGCTACACCTTC. The full variable domain, with the rest looked up from reference TRBV9 and TRBJ1-2, is DSGVTQTPKHLITATGQRVTLRCSPRSGDLSVYWYQQSLDQGLQFLIQYYNGEERAKGNILERFSAQQFPDLHSELNLSSLELGDSALYFCASSVSFYGYTFGSGTRLTVV.

The CDR3 sequence is CASSPDTGELFF. The CDR3 DNA sequence: TGTGCCAGCAGCCCAGACACCGGGGAGCTGTTTTTT. The genes are TRBV11-2 and TRBJ2-2, with D uncertain. This CDR3 is 12 amino acids long. Trimming took off 5 bases at V and 3 bases at J, with 4 bases between the two ends. Germline V gene lookup returns CDR1 SGHAT and CDR2 FQNNGV.

The gene calls are TRBV6-6 and TRBJ1-1; 8 positions match TRBD1. J lost 3 bases, V lost 4 bases, and 10 bases had no gene match. CDR1 and CDR2 (germline): MNHNY, SVGAGI (reference sequence). The CDR3 consists of 16 residues. The CDR3 sequence is CASSSQGASLYTEAFF. CDR3 coding DNA: TGTGCCAGCAGTTCGCAGGGGGCGTCGTTATACACTGAAGCTTTCTTT.

The chain joins TRBV14 to TRBJ2-7; 11 positions match TRBD1. V was clipped by 5 bases and J by 6 bases; unmatched bases: 12. From germline, CDR1 is SGHDN and CDR2 FVKESK. The CDR3 runs 16 residues. CDR3 bases: TGTGCCAGCAGCGTCCCCTCCGGGACAGGGGGAGGCGAGCAGTACTTC. It is translated as CASSVPSGTGGGEQYF.

The rearrangement joins TRBV5-4 to TRBJ1-6; D remains ambiguous. The V gene's germline CDR1 is SGHNT and CDR2 YYREEE (reference sequence). With 3 bases removed from V and 0 bases from J, the gap between germline ends came to 7 bases. The CDR3 is 15 amino acids. The CDR3 here is CASSSRSSYNSPLHF. CDR3 coding DNA: TGTGCCAGCAGCTCCAGAAGCTCCTATAATTCACCCCTCCACTTT.

The CDR3 is CASSSTSGIRETQYF. The CDR3 nucleotides read TGTGCCAGCAGCTCAACTAGCGGCATCAGAGAGACCCAGTACTTC. The chain couples TRBV7-2 to TRBJ2-5; 8 bases map to TRBD2. V lost 4 bases and J lost 4; bases outside the gene matches: 8. The CDR3 runs 15 residues. Looked up from germline, CDR1 is SGHTA and CDR2 is FQGNSA.

This clone has just a few counts. The chain carries TRBV7-3 and TRBJ2-1, with 12 bases that match TRBD2. J gave up 6 bases and V 5 bases, and 11 bases lay outside the gene matches. The CDR3 spans 17 residues. Germline loops: CDR1 SGHTA, CDR2 FQGTGA. Here the CDR3 reads CASSPNPPGLAGNEQFF. The CDR3 bases are TGTGCCAGCAGCCCCAATCCACCGGGACTAGCGGGCAATGAGCAGTTCTTC.

With regard to this clone: Germline and junction disagree at one end, which may indicate a read error. The chain has TRBV7-7 and TRBJ2-5, with 9 bases lining up with TRBD1. The CDR3 consists of 14 residues. The V gene's germline CDR1 is SSHAT and CDR2 FNYEAQ (reference sequence). The DNA of the CDR3 is TGTGCTAGCAGCCACAGGGGACAGGGCAAGACCCAGTACTTC. It is translated as CASSHRGQGKTQYF.